Following are 7 T cell receptor beta chains from one sample sequenced in a study of control samples from healthy donors and cancer patients. The protocol was immunoSEQ multiplex PCR, while the TCRdb copy is restricted to in-frame clones and leaves out a portion. The table shows roughly 120,000 clones, with approximately 88% occurring only once. The sequencing input was PBMCs. These receptors were taken from a woman in her fifties or sixties with lung cancer.

This clone has just one count. The rearrangement links TRBV6-5 to TRBJ2-7; perhaps D is TRBD1 or TRBD2 (6 bases each). The V end lost 8 bases, the J end lost 3 bases, and 20 bases lay between the germline ends. The CDR3 extends over 15 amino acids. From germline, CDR1 is MNHEY and CDR2 SVGAGI. CDR3 nucleotide sequence: TGTGCCAGCCAAACTCGCGGGACACTTGTCTACGAGCAGTACTTC. Protein sequence: CASQTRGTLVYEQYF.

The CDR3 sequence: CASRSVYGRENTEAFF. The CDR3, as DNA: TGTGCCAGCAGGTCAGTGTATGGGCGAGAAAACACTGAAGCTTTCTTT. This chain uses TRBV11-2 with TRBJ1-1; no definite D call. V gave up 6 bases and J gave up 2 bases, with 19 bases separating them. Germline CDR1 is SGHAT and CDR2 is FQNNGV. This CDR3 is built from 16 residues. The whole variable domain, filled in from reference TRBV11-2 and TRBJ1-1, reads EAGVAQSPRYKIIEKRQSVAFWCNPISGHATLYWYQQILGQGPKLLIQFQNNGVVDDSQLPKDRFSAERLKGVDSTLKIQPAKLEDSAVYLCASRSVYGRENTEAFFGQGTRLTVV.

The chain links TRBV27 to TRBJ1-1; D is unresolved. V was trimmed by 3 bases and J by 1 base, leaving 6 bases between them. Germline V lookup: CDR1 MNHEY, CDR2 SMNVEV (reference sequence). The CDR3 is 13 residues long. The CDR3 is CASSLKRNTEAFF. The CDR3 DNA follows: TGTGCCAGCAGTTTGAAGAGGAACACTGAAGCTTTCTTT.

This clone was seen only once. The CDR3 protein is CATSDNGQREKLFF. As DNA, the CDR3 is TGTGCCACCAGTGATAACGGACAGAGAGAAAAACTGTTTTTT. The rearrangement uses TRBV24-1 and TRBJ1-4; D might be TRBD1 (6 bases). Germline values: CDR1 KGHDR, CDR2 SFDVKD. CDR3 length equals 14 residues. V was pared by 3 bases and J by 8 bases, with 12 bases between.

The chain joins TRBV19 to TRBJ1-1; D is ambiguous. V shed 5 bases and J shed 12 bases, with 22 bases lying between them. CDR3 size: 14 residues. The germline CDR1 and CDR2 sequences are LNHDA and SQIVND (reference sequence). CDR3 sequence reads: CASSSPGANMRSFF. In DNA, the CDR3 is TGTGCCAGTAGTTCCCCTGGAGCCAATATGAGGTCTTTCTTT.

The sample holds one count of this clone. The chain has TRBV7-2 and TRBJ2-3; either TRBD1 or TRBD2 may supply D (6 bases each). Trimming pared 6 bases from V and 4 bases from J, leaving 14 bases between. CDR3 size: 14 residues. Per germline, CDR1 SGHTA and CDR2 FQGNSA. The CDR3: CASRRDNQADTQYF. In DNA, the CDR3 is TGTGCCAGCAGGCGGGACAACCAGGCAGATACGCAGTATTTT.

The chain carries TRBV10-3 and TRBJ2-7; D is uncertain. This CDR3 is built from 11 residues. Germline V lookup: CDR1 ENHRY, CDR2 SYGVKD. The germline V and J ends were trimmed by 6 bases and 6 bases, with 9 bases remaining between them. This CDR3 reads CAIRIGREQYF. In DNA, the CDR3 is TGTGCCATCAGGATAGGGCGCGAGCAGTACTTC.